Each of the 12 T cell receptor beta chains below was sequenced from the same sample in a study of cytomegalovirus exposure and HLA in healthy donors. This PCR relied on a set of 60 Vbeta primers and 13 Jbeta primers. The data were produced by immunoSEQ multiplex PCR, yet TCRdb's version contains in-frame clones alone and is incomplete. The sample records under 150,000 clones, about three quarters being singletons. The material sequenced was PBMCs. The receptors here all came from a man aged 30 to 45 in good health and CMV-seronegative.

The chain combines TRBV27 with TRBJ2-7; 9 bases agree with TRBD2. With V trimmed by 4 bases and J by 0 bases, 4 bases remained unmatched. The CDR3 runs to 15 residues. CDR1 is MNHEY, CDR2 SMNVEV, per germline (reference sequence). CDR3 bases: TGTGCCAGCAGTTCCAGCGGGGGGCCCTCCTACGAGCAGTACTTC. Protein product: CASSSSGGPSYEQYF.

This clone was seen a single time. The junction and the germline gene differ at one end; a read error may be behind it. The chain uses TRBV5-1 and TRBJ1-3; a weak D match, TRBD1 (5 bases). In germline, CDR1 is SGHRS, CDR2 YFSETQ. This CDR3 comprises 15 residues. This CDR3 is CASSLAQASGNTIYF. The CDR3 bases are TGTGCCAGCAGCTTGGCACAGGCCTCTGGAAACACCATATATTTT.

V and J are TRBV27 and TRBJ2-7; D is possibly TRBD1 (6 bases). This CDR3 spans 16 amino acids. Trimming pared 4 bases from V and 0 bases from J, leaving 16 bases between. The germline V gene encodes CDR1 MNHEY and CDR2 SMNVEV (reference sequence). DNA for the CDR3: TGTGCCAGCAGTTCCTACCTGGCAGGGGACTCCTACGAGCAGTACTTC. It codes for CASSSYLAGDSYEQYF.

DNA of the CDR3: TGTGCCACCAGCAGAGATAGGGGGCCGGAGACCCAGTACTTC. Its translation: CATSRDRGPETQYF. The chain links TRBV15 to TRBJ2-5; 7 bases fit TRBD1. J gave up 5 bases and V 0 bases, and 3 bases lay outside the gene matches. The germline CDR1 and CDR2 sequences are LNHNV and YYDKDF (reference sequence). The CDR3 is made up of 14 amino acids.

The J gene is TRBJ1-1, the V gene TRBV6-6; D is uncertain. Trimming removed 6 bases from V and 4 bases from J, with 12 bases in between. Germline loops: CDR1 MNHNY, CDR2 SVGAGI (reference sequence). The CDR3 is made up of 13 amino acids. CDR3 nucleotides: TGTGCCAGCAGGAGTTGGGGAGGCACTGAAGCTTTCTTT. It specifies CASRSWGGTEAFF.

This clone has just a few counts. V gene TRBV28 combines with J gene TRBJ1-5; tentative D call: TRBD1 (6 bases). The CDR3 is 15 residues long. Germline loops: CDR1 MDHEN, CDR2 SYDVKM. The ends were cut back, 5 bases at V and 0 bases at J, with 11 bases in the middle. Here the CDR3 reads CASSPDRHSNQPQHF. The CDR3 nucleotides are TGTGCCAGCAGTCCGGACAGACATAGCAATCAGCCCCAGCATTTT.

This chain links TRBV9 with TRBJ2-3, with 14 bases lining up with TRBD2. CDR1 is SGDLS, CDR2 YYNGEE, per germline. Trimming cost V 5 bases and J 5 bases; bases outside gene matches: 16. There are 19 residues in the CDR3. The CDR3 sequence: CASSGFPGTSGRSGDTQYF. As DNA, the CDR3 is TGTGCCAGCAGTGGATTTCCCGGGACTAGCGGGAGATCGGGAGATACGCAGTATTTT.

This chain uses TRBV7-9 with TRBJ2-7, with 10 bases lining up with TRBD2. Per the germline V gene, CDR1 is SEHNR and CDR2 is FQNEAQ (reference sequence). This CDR3 region has 13 residues. J was trimmed by 5 bases and V by 4 bases; bases with no gene match: 2. CDR3 sequence: CASSSGLANEQYF. The CDR3 DNA reads as TGTGCCAGCAGCTCGGGACTAGCGAACGAGCAGTACTTC.

The genes are TRBV5-1 and TRBJ1-1, with a tentative D call TRBD1 (5 bases). V was shortened by 5 bases and J by 1 base, with 12 bases between the two germline ends. Germline V gene data show CDR1 as SGHRS and CDR2 as YFSETQ. The CDR3 has 14 amino acids. The CDR3, as DNA: TGCGCCAGCAGTTCGCAGGGCCCGAACACTGAAGCTTTCTTT. Translated: CASSSQGPNTEAFF.

This chain joins TRBV28 and TRBJ1-2, with 9 positions matching TRBD1. Trimming at V came to 1 base and at J to 4 bases, leaving 4 bases not matched to a gene. CDR1 MDHEN and CDR2 SYDVKM come from the germline V gene. The CDR3 sequence is 15 residues long. In DNA, the CDR3 is TGTGCCAGCAGTTTATCTGGGACAGGGTCCTATGGCTACACCTTC. It translates to CASSLSGTGSYGYTF.

The table lists this clone with a few counts. This rearrangement joins TRBV27 to TRBJ2-7; 9 positions agree with TRBD2. Germline lookup yields CDR1 MNHEY and CDR2 SMNVEV (reference sequence). The V and J ends lost 5 bases and 4 bases, in that order; junction bases with no gene match: 9. The CDR3 runs to 15 residues. In nucleotides, the CDR3 is TGTGCCAGCAGTGGTAGCTTAGCGGGAGTTTACGAGCAGTACTTC. This sequence encodes CASSGSLAGVYEQYF.

V and J are TRBV2 and TRBJ1-6; TRBD1 aligns across 8 bases. The germline V gene encodes CDR1 SNHLY and CDR2 FYNNEI. The length of the CDR3 is 14 residues. J gave up 10 bases and V 8 bases, and 10 bases lay outside the gene matches. This CDR3 is CASLRTGSLSPLHF. CDR3 DNA sequence: TGTGCCAGCCTCCGGACAGGGAGCCTGTCACCCCTCCACTTT.